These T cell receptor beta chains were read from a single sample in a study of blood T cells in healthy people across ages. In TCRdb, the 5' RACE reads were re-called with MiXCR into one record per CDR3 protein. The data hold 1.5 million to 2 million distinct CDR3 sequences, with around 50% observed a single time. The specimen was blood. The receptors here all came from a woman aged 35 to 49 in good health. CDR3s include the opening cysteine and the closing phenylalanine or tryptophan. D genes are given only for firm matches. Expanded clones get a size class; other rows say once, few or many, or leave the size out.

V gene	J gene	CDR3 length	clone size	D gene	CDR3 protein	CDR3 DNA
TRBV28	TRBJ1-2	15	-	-	CAIQGRRGRIYGYTF	TGTGCCATACAGGGCAGACGGGGGCGGATCTATGGCTACACCTTC
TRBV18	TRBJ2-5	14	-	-	CASSPKTGTETQYF	TGTGCCAGCTCACCCAAGACAGGAACAGAGACCCAGTACTTC
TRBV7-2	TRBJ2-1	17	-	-	CASSAPGQVGTYNEQFF	TGTGCCAGCAGCGCCCCGGGACAAGTAGGGACCTACAATGAGCAGTTCTTC
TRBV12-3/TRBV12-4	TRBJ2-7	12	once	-	CTSSLGAYEQYF	TGTACCAGCAGTTTAGGGGCCTACGAGCAGTACTTC
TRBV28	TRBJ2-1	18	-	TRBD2	CASSHRGTSGGALNEQFF	TGTGCCAGCAGCCATCGCGGGACTAGCGGGGGGGCCTTGAATGAGCAGTTCTTC
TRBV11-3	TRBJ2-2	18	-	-	CASSLEPWDTQNTGELFF	TGTGCCAGCAGCTTAGAGCCCTGGGACACGCAGAACACCGGGGAGCTGTTTTTT
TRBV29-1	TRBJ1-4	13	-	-	CSVAGGLNEKLFF	TGCAGCGTTGCGGGGGGGCTTAATGAAAAACTGTTTTTT
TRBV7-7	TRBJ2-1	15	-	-	CASSLRGSARDEQFF	TGTGCTAGCAGCTTAAGGGGCTCGGCCCGCGATGAGCAGTTCTTC
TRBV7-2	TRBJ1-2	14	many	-	CASSDPGYGYGYTF	TGTGCCAGCAGCGATCCGGGGTACGGCTATGGCTACACCTTC
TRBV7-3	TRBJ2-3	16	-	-	CASSFHSSRGTDTQYF	TGTGCCAGCAGCTTCCACTCCTCGAGGGGCACAGATACGCAGTATTTT
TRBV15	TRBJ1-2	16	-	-	CATSRGGAPANYGYTF	TGTGCCACCAGCAGAGGCGGGGCACCCGCTAACTATGGCTACACCTTC
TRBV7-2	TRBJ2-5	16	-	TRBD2	CASSLAPGLERYEQYF	TGTGCCAGCAGCTTAGCACCGGGACTAGAGAGGTATGAGCAGTACTTC
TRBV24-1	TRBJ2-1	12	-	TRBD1	CATGGQDNEQFF	TGTGCCACCGGGGGACAGGACAATGAGCAGTTCTTC
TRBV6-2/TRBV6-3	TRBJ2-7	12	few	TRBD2	CASSRLAGEQYF	TGTGCCAGCAGTCGACTAGCGGGCGAGCAGTACTTC
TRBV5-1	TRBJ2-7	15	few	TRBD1	CASSSAIGQGYEQYF	TGCGCCAGCAGCTCGGCCATCGGACAGGGCTACGAGCAGTACTTC
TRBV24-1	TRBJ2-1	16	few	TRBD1	CATSDPGQGAYSEQFF	TGTGCCACCAGTGACCCGGGACAGGGGGCCTATAGTGAGCAGTTCTTC
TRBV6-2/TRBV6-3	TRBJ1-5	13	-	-	CASTGTNNQPQHF	TGTGCCAGCACCGGGACTAACAATCAGCCCCAGCATTTT
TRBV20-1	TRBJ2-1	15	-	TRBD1	CSARRDRGRYNEQFF	TGCAGTGCTAGGAGGGACAGGGGGCGATACAATGAGCAGTTCTTC
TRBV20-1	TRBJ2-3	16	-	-	CSARDNADGSTDTQYF	TGCAGTGCTAGAGATAACGCAGACGGGAGCACAGATACGCAGTATTTT
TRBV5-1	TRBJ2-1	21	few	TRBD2	CASSLMGTGLAGVLSYNEQFF	TGCGCCAGCAGCTTGATGGGGACGGGACTAGCGGGGGTCCTCTCCTACAATGAGCAGTTCTTC
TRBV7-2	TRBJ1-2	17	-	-	CASSAIGRDPRKGGYTF	TGTGCCAGCAGCGCAATAGGACGGGACCCGAGGAAAGGTGGCTACACCTTC
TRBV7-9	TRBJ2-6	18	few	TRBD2	CASSLGYGGYSGANVLTF	TGTGCCAGCAGCTTAGGCTACGGGGGGTACTCTGGGGCCAACGTCCTGACTTTC
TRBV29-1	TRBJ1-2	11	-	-	CSVPGANGYTF	TGCAGCGTACCAGGGGCGAATGGCTACACCTTC
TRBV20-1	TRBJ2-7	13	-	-	CSAREGYTYEQYF	TGCAGTGCTAGAGAGGGCTATACCTACGAGCAGTACTTC
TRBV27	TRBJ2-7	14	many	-	CASRTITGGYEQYF	TGTGCCAGCAGGACCATCACAGGTGGCTACGAGCAGTACTTC
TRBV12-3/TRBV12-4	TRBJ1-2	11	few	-	CASSPSSGYTF	TGTGCCAGCAGTCCATCCTCCGGCTACACCTTC
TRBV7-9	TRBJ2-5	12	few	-	CASSLARAEQYF	TGTGCCAGCAGCTTAGCTAGGGCTGAGCAGTACTTC
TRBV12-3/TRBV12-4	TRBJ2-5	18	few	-	CASSLATAEFPFRETQYF	TGTGCCAGCAGTTTGGCGACAGCTGAGTTCCCATTCCGAGAGACCCAGTACTTC
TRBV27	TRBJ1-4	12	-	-	CASSSHRSKLFF	TGTGCCAGCAGTTCCCACAGGTCAAAACTGTTTTTT
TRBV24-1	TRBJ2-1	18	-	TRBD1	CATSDLRDRGRGGFEQFF	TGTGCCACCAGTGATCTCCGGGACAGGGGGCGAGGGGGTTTTGAGCAGTTCTTC
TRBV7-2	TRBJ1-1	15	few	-	CASSLEGGGNTEAFF	TGTGCCAGCAGCTTAGAGGGGGGGGGAAACACTGAAGCTTTCTTT
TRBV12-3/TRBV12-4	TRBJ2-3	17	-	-	CASSLIPLSRGTDTQYF	TGTGCCAGCAGTTTAATCCCACTCTCCCGAGGCACAGATACGCAGTATTTT
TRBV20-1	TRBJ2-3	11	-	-	CSAAYTDTQYF	TGCAGTGCGGCATACACAGATACGCAGTATTTT
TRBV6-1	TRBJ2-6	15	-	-	CASSDRAVGANVLTF	TGTGCCAGCAGTGACAGGGCTGTCGGGGCCAACGTCCTGACTTTC
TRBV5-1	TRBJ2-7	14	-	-	CASSFAYPPYEQYF	TGCGCCAGCAGCTTTGCGTACCCCCCCTACGAGCAGTACTTC
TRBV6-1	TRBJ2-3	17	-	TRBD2	CASSPLSRTSPTDTQYF	TGTGCCAGCAGTCCACTGTCCAGGACTAGTCCCACAGATACGCAGTATTTT
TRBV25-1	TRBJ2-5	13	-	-	CASSRWGMETQYF	TGTGCCAGCAGTCGATGGGGGATGGAGACCCAGTACTTC
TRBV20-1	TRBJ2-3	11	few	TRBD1	CSAPRGPTQYF	TGCAGTGCTCCTAGGGGGCCCACGCAGTATTTT
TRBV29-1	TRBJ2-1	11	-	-	CSVASGNEQFF	TGCAGCGTTGCGTCCGGCAATGAGCAGTTCTTC
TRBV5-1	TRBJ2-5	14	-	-	CASSLGRVEETQYF	TGCGCCAGCAGCTTGGGGCGGGTAGAGGAGACCCAGTACTTC